This T cell receptor (beta chain) was identified in a study of spatial heterogeneity in lung cancer. Overall study context: Sequencing consistently turned up more beta-chain sequences than alpha-chain sequences.

This CDR3 comprises 13 residues. Germline loops: CDR1 MNHEY, CDR2 SVGAGI. V lost 4 bases to trimming and J lost 4 bases, with 8 bases between them. Study-level results: There was tracking of ubiquitous and regional nonsynonymous mutations by the respective counts of ubiquitous and regional expanded TCRs. One measure, the expanded intratumoral alpha and beta TCR count, tracked tumor mutation counts.

Time point defined: sample taken at primary tumor resection. Untreated early-stage non-small cell lung cancer patients, 65 to 90 in total, were the donors. Sequencing covered unsorted whole RNA taken from tumor, nontumor lung or frozen PBMC. Each CDR3 protein gets one entry after TCRdb re-called the 5' RACE reads with MiXCR. The table includes about 100,000 distinct CDR3 sequences, 4% to 4.5% detected once. As regards this clonotype: Its antigen remains unidentified.

This chain connects TRBV6-5 to TRBJ1-3; no clear D gene. The starting material was lung tumor tissue, obtained at surgery. This clonotype was obtained from a male donor with early-stage non-small cell lung cancer. The chain's CDR3 is CASSSTQGNTIYF. CDR3 bases: TGTGCCAGCAGTTCGACACAGGGAAACACCATATATTTT.